This T cell receptor (beta chain) was recovered during a study of cytomegalovirus exposure and HLA in healthy donors (dated by TCRdb to 2017 to 2019). Regarding the complete study: An earlier analysis of 550 to 700 of the donors reported 250 to 300 Gb of sequence data and roughly 110 million unique TCR beta sequences from some 180 million T cells. To predict cytomegalovirus infection status, the study brought together high-throughput TCR immunosequencing, statistical association of individual TCRs with disease status, and machine learning. In a later genetic analysis, genome-wide SNP genotypes for about three fifths of the roughly 670 donors were used, and that subset was treated as a discovery cohort. In the later analysis, no new phenotypic data were used to find candidate immune exposures; instead, reliance was placed on TCR beta sequences and their occurrence across donors. About 280 gigabases of sequencing data and approximately 85 million unique TCR sequences were included in an early release covering 550 to 650 HLA-typed donors. Among the roughly 410 genotyped donors, around 81% belonged to the genetic ancestry cluster associated with self-reported Caucasian donors. The study was designed to test whether signatures of past pathogen exposure could be identified by cataloging public T cell receptors. The number of typed donors differed by locus: roughly 629-640 for A, B, C, DRB1 and DQB1; some 500 for DQA1; 606 for DPA1; and roughly 490 for DPB1. An earlier analysis of 587 of the donors used high-throughput TCR beta sequencing to judge whether each TCR beta V gene segment behaved as functional or pseudogenic. All discovery cohort repertoires had been generated using a single sequencing platform. In a later analysis, previously published TCR beta repertoires from several hundred donors were re-analyzed and high-resolution HLA genotyping was added so that TCR occurrence patterns could be studied. Five DR-DQ haplotypes were treated as single units for association and clustering because of strong linkage in the cohort. HLA typing covered class I and class II loci at four-digit resolution. On average, roughly 250,000 unique TCR beta nucleotide sequences were sequenced per donor among several hundred genotyped donors of the cohort, with roughly 20% of those sequences being non-productive. Alongside the repertoire data, information on donor age, sex, ethnicity and CMV serostatus was compiled. Along with the roughly 610-subject first cohort, a separate validation cohort of over a hundred different subjects was used. The study used immunosequencing to profile the T cell repertoires of several hundred subjects and linked those repertoires to cytomegalovirus serostatus.

V is pared back by 0 bases and J by 8 bases, with 16 bases lying between the germline termini. The CDR3 contains 15 residues, cysteine and phenylalanine counted. Just the 45-base CDR3 DNA is kept, in frame starting at base 1. CDR1 SGHTA and CDR2 FQGTGA are derived from the germline V gene. Library preparation used the immunoSEQ multiplex PCR assay. A mixture of 60 forward primers for TCR Vbeta segments and 13 reverse primers for TCR Jbeta segments was used in the multiplex PCR. The CDR3 region of rearranged TCR beta genes was amplified from genomic DNA with a multiplex PCR assay. The Illumina HiSeq System was used to sequence the amplified TCR beta libraries as 87-base-pair reads. As for the authors' bioinformatics: A later analysis counted approximately 74 million unique TCR beta chains across the 666 repertoires, and some 11 million of these chains were shared by at least two donors. To remove PCR and sequencing errors, raw reads were error-corrected and collapsed into unique sequences using a nearest-neighbor algorithm that merged closely related sequences. V, D and J gene segments were assigned by aligning CDR3 sequences to IMGT reference sequences. Each retained sequence needed at least a six-nucleotide match to both a V gene segment and a J gene segment. A rearrangement was called productive if the CDR3 had no stop codons and remained in frame with V and J, and every other rearrangement was called non-productive. Following IMGT convention, CDR3 was defined as the stretch from the second conserved V-encoded cysteine to the conserved J-encoded phenylalanine. In an earlier analysis of more than 550 of the donors, sequences lacking an unambiguous match to a single V gene segment were excluded. In an earlier analysis of a few hundred of the donors, V segments were called functional above 56.7% productive rearrangements and were called segregating when the between-donor standard deviation exceeded 5%. A statistical classification framework was built to diagnose cytomegalovirus status from the catalog of TCR beta chain sequences. A later analysis assigned V and J genes by comparing TCR nucleotide sequences with IMGT/GENE-DB human TR gene sequences. The TCRdist pipeline was used in a later analysis to assign CDR3 sequences and most-parsimonious VDJ recombination scenarios. In a later analysis, each TCR beta chain was defined by its CDR3 amino acid sequence together with its V-gene family, and reads lacking a unique V-gene family were excluded. A later analysis removed 600 or so highly shared, low-generation-probability nucleotide sequences to deal with suspected cross-contamination and a sequencing artifact. In a later analysis, a clonal expansion index was calculated for each public chain from normalized within-repertoire ranks of inferred template counts. In a later analysis, generation probabilities were computed using a VDJ recombination model fitted to out-of-frame rearrangements, and the results were checked against IGoR. In a later analysis, hypergeometric tests were used to score TCR-TCR, TCR-HLA and TCR-CMV co-occurrence, with a repertoire-size bias correction applied to TCR pairs. False discovery rates were estimated in a later analysis by permuting HLA or CMV assignments 20 times. In a later analysis, co-occurring TCRs were grouped using DBSCAN, and TCRdist sequence similarity was added for clustering within HLA-allele-positive subsets. Repertoires with fewer than 30,000 or more than 120,000 public chains were left out of co-occurrence clustering, as were roughly five repertoires with anomalous nucleotide sharing. TCRdb's version of the immuneACCESS table is confined to in-frame rearrangements and falls short of the full clone set. An unresolved V gene accounts for under half of the shortfall where checked; the remainder is of unknown origin. The V and J calls and clone size were taken over from that table, and D and trimming were inferred from the DNA. For this sample the table gives 100,000 to 150,000 clones, of which less than 85% were detected only once. The ten largest make up 2.5% to 3% of the sample.

Summary of the overall study and its limitations: Some IMGT-functional V segments, including TRBV6-2 and TRBV6-3, could not be distinguished by the 87-base-pair reads and were therefore excluded. In a later analysis, the rate of TCR association differed among HLA loci, with DRB1 alleles having the most associated TCRs and HLA-C alleles having the fewest. Most CMV-associated TCR beta chains appeared to be HLA-restricted in a later analysis, and the HLA associations seemed to be driven largely by CMV exposure. Compared with the 666-donor mean, donors in an Asian-associated ancestry cluster had fewer N-insertions in productive TCRs, according to a later genetic analysis. Several of the top co-occurrence clusters appeared to be linked to parvovirus B19, influenza, CMV and Epstein-Barr virus, according to a later analysis. Because some donors lacked HLA typing at each locus, the association tests relied only on the typed subset. A further reported finding was that TCR beta sequences accurately predicted the HLA-A and HLA-B alleles for most subjects in the first cohort. Roughly uniform sequencing depth across donors was assumed in presence/absence analyses, although this assumption may not hold. The sequencing pipeline was judged likely to have produced a cluster of highly shared sequence variants as a technical artifact. Most TCR sequences were observed very rarely across donors, whereas some public TCRs were present in many individuals. A few of the identified cytomegalovirus-associated TCR beta chains were confirmed in vitro to be specific for cytomegalovirus antigens. Compared with equally common non-associated chains, HLA-associated TCR beta chains in a later analysis were more clonally expanded and had lower generation probabilities. Strong co-occurrence of HLA alleles, especially DR and DQ, made assigning TCR associations to individual alleles difficult. Immune exposure information for the cohort was limited to CMV serostatus. V-gene and J-gene trimming of TCR beta chains was associated with a missense DCLRE1C variant in a later genetic analysis, and the association was replicated in an independent cohort. In a later analysis, 15,000 to 20,000 TCR beta sequences were associated with specific HLA alleles at a false discovery rate of 0.05. The authors suggested that the approach could potentially be generalized to other disease states and immunological phenotypes. Only TCR beta chains were sequenced in this cohort, and the absence of alpha or paired-chain data limited detectable features. Roughly 17 rarely observed V segments, including chromosome 9 orphons, were excluded from the earlier analysis of almost 600 of the donors because counts were too low. In an earlier analysis of 587 of the donors, most TCR beta V segments appeared in productive rearrangements about 87% or about 30% of the time, broadly matching IMGT annotations. The classifier was reported to diagnose cytomegalovirus status with high specificity and sensitivity in both the original and validation cohorts. The study gave a list of about 150 TCR beta chains associated with cytomegalovirus. Linkage disequilibrium might explain the correlated functional status among segregating V segments, but an unknown experimental factor could not be ruled out.

The cohort comprised some 680 healthy bone marrow donors. At the time of sampling, all cohort members were nominally healthy, though unrecorded immune exposures were likely present. The donor was CMV seronegative and was included in the group of over 300 seronegative cohort members. A peripheral blood sample was collected from each donor, and TCR beta sequencing was performed on peripheral blood mononuclear cells. Genomic DNA extraction from the blood cell samples was performed with the Qiagen DNeasy Blood Extraction Kit. With respect to this clone: No antigen is known for it. Base qualities are not provided; no much larger clone lies one nucleotide away.

The sequenced sample consisted of PBMCs. This chain joins TRBV7-3 to TRBJ1-1; the D segment could be TRBD1, given 5 matching bases. The TCR comes from a man aged 25-45 years in good health and CMV-seronegative. The bases are TGTGCCAGCAGCTTAACGGGGGGTCAAGGGTTAGAAGCTTTCTTT. Translated, this is CASSLTGGQGLEAFF.